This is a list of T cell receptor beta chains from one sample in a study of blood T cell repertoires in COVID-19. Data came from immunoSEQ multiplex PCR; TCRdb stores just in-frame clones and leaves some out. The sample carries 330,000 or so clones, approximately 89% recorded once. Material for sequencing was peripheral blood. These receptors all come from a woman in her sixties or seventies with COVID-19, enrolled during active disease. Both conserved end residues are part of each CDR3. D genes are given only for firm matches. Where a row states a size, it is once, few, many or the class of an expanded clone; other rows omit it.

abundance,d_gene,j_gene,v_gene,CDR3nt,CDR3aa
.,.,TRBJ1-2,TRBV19,TGTGCCAGTAGTATCAAACAGGGTGATAACTATGGCTACACCTTC,CASSIKQGDNYGYTF
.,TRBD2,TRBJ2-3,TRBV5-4,TGTGCCAGCAGCTGGACCGGGACTAGCGGGCGGGATACGCAGTATTTT,CASSWTGTSGRDTQYF
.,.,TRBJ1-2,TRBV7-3,TGTGCCAGCAGCTTAAGGGCAGGCTATGGCTACACCTTC,CASSLRAGYGYTF
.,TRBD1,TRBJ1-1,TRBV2,TGTGCCAGCAGGATCCTTCGTGGGGACAGTGAAGCTTTCTTT,CASRILRGDSEAFF
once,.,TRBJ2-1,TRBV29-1,TGCAGCGTCACCCCCCGGGACAAGGTCAATGAGCAGTTCTTC,CSVTPRDKVNEQFF
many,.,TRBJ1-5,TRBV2,TGTGCCAGCAGTCAAGACAGCTCCAATCAGCCCCAGCATTTT,CASSQDSSNQPQHF
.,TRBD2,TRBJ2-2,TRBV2,TGTGCCAGCAGTCAAGGACTAGCGGGGGACCGCCTTGGGGAGCTGTTTTTT,CASSQGLAGDRLGELFF
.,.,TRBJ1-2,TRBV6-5,TGTGCCAGCAGCTTGGCCAGGGTTAACTATGGCTACACCTTC,CASSLARVNYGYTF
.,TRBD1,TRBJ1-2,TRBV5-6,TGTGCCAGCAGCCGAGGGACAGGGTATGGCTACACCTTC,CASSRGTGYGYTF
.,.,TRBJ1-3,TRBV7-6,TGTGCCAGCAGCTTAGCGATAACAGCCGGAAACACCATATATTTT,CASSLAITAGNTIYF
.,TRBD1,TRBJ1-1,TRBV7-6,TGTGCCAGCAGCCTAGGAGGGACAGGGGTCACTGAAGCTTTCTTT,CASSLGGTGVTEAFF
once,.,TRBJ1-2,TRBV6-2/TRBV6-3,TGTGCCAGCAGTTACGTGCAGGGCAACTATGGCTACACCTTC,CASSYVQGNYGYTF
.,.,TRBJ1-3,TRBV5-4,TGTGCCAGCAGCTTGGAGCAGGTATCTACTGGAAACACCATATATTTT,CASSLEQVSTGNTIYF
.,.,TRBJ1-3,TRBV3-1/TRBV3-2,TGTGCCAGCAACTATGCCCCCTCTGGAAACACCATATATTTT,CASNYAPSGNTIYF
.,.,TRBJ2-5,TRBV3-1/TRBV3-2,TGTGCCAGCAGCCAAGCCCGGACAGACCCCCGGCAAGAGACCCAGTACTTC,CASSQARTDPRQETQYF
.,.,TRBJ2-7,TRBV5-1,TGCGCCAGCAGCTTGGAATGGGGGCTCACCTACGAGCAGTACTTC,CASSLEWGLTYEQYF
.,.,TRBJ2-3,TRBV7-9,TGTGCCAGCAGCTTATCGGGGACTCGACCATCTGATACGCAGTATTTT,CASSLSGTRPSDTQYF
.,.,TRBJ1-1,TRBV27,TGTGCCAGCAGTCAACACCAGGGCGGTGACACTGAAGCTTTCTTT,CASSQHQGGDTEAFF
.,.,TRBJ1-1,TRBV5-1,TGCGCCAGCAGCTTGGCGTTCCCGAACACTGAAGCTTTCTTT,CASSLAFPNTEAFF
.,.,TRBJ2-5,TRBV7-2,TGTGCCAGCAGCGTGGGGGGGGCCCAAGAGACCCAGTACTTC,CASSVGGAQETQYF
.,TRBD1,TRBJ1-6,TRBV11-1,TGTGCCAGCAGCTCGGACAGGACGAATTCACCCCTCCACTTT,CASSSDRTNSPLHF
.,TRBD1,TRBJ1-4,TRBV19,TGTGCCAGTACCTCCCAGGGGGGACAGGGCGGTGAAAAACTGTTTTTT,CASTSQGGQGGEKLFF
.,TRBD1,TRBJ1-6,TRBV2,TGTGCCAGCAGGCAAACAGACAGGGGTAATTCACCCCTCCACTTT,CASRQTDRGNSPLHF